This paragraph reports one T cell receptor beta chain. Its target is unknown. CDR1 is SGHTA, CDR2 FQGTGA, per germline. The trim removed 5 bases at V and 0 bases at J, leaving 7 bases unmatched. The CDR3 has 16 amino acids. These data belong to a study of beta chain features in type 1 diabetes. Study at large: Summed over all samples, the examined sorted cells came to fewer than 120,000,000. General study results and limits: Over-representation of high TCR-expressing cells was a possible consequence of cDNA sequencing. Type 1 diabetes patients had TCRB CDR3s that were shorter (moderately but significantly so) in all four CD4+ subsets.

Since all of the isolated RNA was reverse transcribed, expressed TCRB transcripts were what got sequenced. Only in-frame clones appear in the TCRdb table, and some are missing; sequencing was by immunoSEQ multiplex PCR. The sample has more than 300,000 clones, over 13% seen once. V usage is TRBV7-3 and J usage is TRBJ2-7; 10 bases fit TRBD1. The TCR comes from a woman between 18 and 30 years old in good health. The sequenced sample consisted of naive CD4+ T cells from blood. This CDR3 reads CASSMHGTGVSYEQYF. CDR3 DNA: TGTGCCAGCAGCATGCACGGGACAGGGGTCTCCTACGAGCAGTACTTC.